Following are 15 T cell receptor beta chains from one sample sequenced in a study of identical twins. MiXCR, run by TCRdb on the 5' RACE reads, gives a single entry per CDR3 protein. The table shows approximately 240,000 distinct CDR3 sequences, with around an eighth occurring only once. The sequenced sample consisted of memory (CD45RO+) T cells sorted from blood. All receptors derive from a woman aged 18-35 years in good health.

This chain uses TRBV9 with TRBJ2-3, with 13 positions matching TRBD2. With 4 bases clipped from V and 5 bases from J, the junction kept 10 bases outside the gene matches. CDR3 length: 17 residues. CDR1 and CDR2 (germline): SGDLS, YYNGEE. CDR3 sequence reads: CASSTFGLAGEEDTQYF. Here the CDR3 DNA reads TGTGCCAGCAGCACATTCGGACTAGCGGGAGAAGAAGATACGCAGTATTTT.

This rearrangement joins TRBV24-1 to TRBJ2-1, with 10 bases lining up with TRBD1. CDR1 is KGHDR and CDR2 is SFDVKD in the germline V gene. The V and J ends lost 3 bases and 7 bases, in that order; junction bases with no gene match: 8. CDR3 size: 16 residues. The CDR3 protein is CATSDPRTGGRNEQFF. CDR3 nucleotides: TGTGCCACCAGTGATCCTAGGACAGGGGGGAGAAATGAGCAGTTCTTC.

This clonotype was detected a few times. The genes are TRBV11-2 and TRBJ2-2, with 7 positions matching TRBD2. The CDR3 is 16 amino acids. Trimming removed 4 bases from V and 8 bases from J; junction bases left unmatched: 13. Germline lookup yields CDR1 SGHAT and CDR2 FQNNGV. The CDR3 here is CASSSRTSLDKGELFF. CDR3 nucleotide sequence: TGTGCCAGCAGCTCACGGACTAGTTTGGATAAGGGGGAGCTGTTTTTT.

In this sample, this clonotype turned up a few times. This chain links TRBV12-3 or TRBV12-4 with TRBJ2-2; 10 nucleotides line up with TRBD2. This CDR3 is 14 amino acids long. V lost 6 bases, J lost 5 bases, and 3 bases stayed unmatched. The chain's CDR3 is CASRASGGTGELFF. The CDR3 nucleotides read TGTGCCAGCAGGGCTAGCGGGGGTACCGGGGAGCTGTTTTTT.

This clonotype was detected many times. The V gene is TRBV2, the J gene TRBJ2-1; D is uncertain. V was trimmed by 4 bases and J by 9 bases, leaving 13 bases between them. Germline V gene data show CDR1 as SNHLY and CDR2 as FYNNEI. This CDR3 has 13 amino acids. In DNA form, the CDR3 reads TGTGCCAGCAGTGGGTACCTTCAGGCTGAGCAGTTCTTC. This gives the protein CASSGYLQAEQFF.

The table lists this clonotype with a few counts. The CDR3 sequence is CASSPLTSGGWETQYF. In nucleotides, the CDR3 is TGCGCCAGCAGCCCCTTGACTAGCGGGGGTTGGGAGACCCAGTACTTC. The rearrangement links TRBV5-1 to TRBJ2-5; 12 bases align to TRBD2. V was pared by 4 bases and J by 5 bases, with 9 bases of the junction left unmatched. The CDR3 has 16 residues. Germline assignment: CDR1 SGHRS and CDR2 YFSETQ.

The rearrangement uses TRBV28 and TRBJ2-3; D is perhaps TRBD2 (5 bases). Germline V gene sequence: CDR1 MDHEN, CDR2 SYDVKM. The V end was cut by 6 bases, the J end by 2 bases, with 9 bases between. CDR3 length: 13 residues. CDR3 nucleotides: TGTGCCAGCAGGGACTCGTACACAGATACGCAGTATTTT. Protein product: CASRDSYTDTQYF.

V is TRBV20-1 and J is TRBJ1-4; perhaps TRBD1 as D (5 bases). This CDR3 spans 13 amino acids. CDR1 and CDR2 from the germline V gene are DFQATT and SNEGSKA (reference sequence). V was cut by 3 bases and J by 5 bases, with 10 bases left in between. DNA of the CDR3: TGCAGTGCTAGCTCAGGGTTGAATGAAAAACTGTTTTTT. As protein: CSASSGLNEKLFF.

This clonotype came up a few times. V usage is TRBV15 and J usage is TRBJ1-5; D not resolved. CDR1 and CDR2 from the germline V gene are LNHNV and YYDKDF (reference sequence). Trimming took off 3 bases at V and 6 bases at J, with 12 bases between the two ends. The CDR3 spans 14 residues. Here the CDR3 reads CATSRIGVSQPQHF. CDR3 nucleotides: TGTGCCACCAGCAGGATCGGGGTTTCTCAGCCCCAGCATTTT.

The chain uses TRBV7-3 and TRBJ1-1, with D perhaps matching TRBD1 (5 bases). In germline, CDR1 is SGHTA, CDR2 FQGTGA. Trimming left V 5 bases short and J 10 bases short, with 17 bases between. The CDR3 covers 13 residues. In nucleotides, the CDR3 is TGTGCCAGCAGCCCGACAGACCTGACGGGAGCTTTCTTT. It specifies CASSPTDLTGAFF.

This clonotype was counted at least ten times. V gene TRBV5-1 combines with J gene TRBJ2-5; 8 nucleotides line up with TRBD2. This CDR3 is built from 16 residues. Germline V gene data show CDR1 as SGHRS and CDR2 as YFSETQ. The junction had 11 bases not matched to a gene; V was cut back by 4 bases and J by 3 bases. This CDR3 is CASSGGLVRGEETQYF. The CDR3 DNA is TGCGCCAGCAGCGGGGGACTAGTTCGGGGTGAAGAGACCCAGTACTTC. Drawing the rest from reference TRBV5-1 and TRBJ2-5, the complete variable domain is KAGVTQTPRYLIKTRGQQVTLSCSPISGHRSVSWYQQTPGQGLQFLFEYFSETQRNKGNFPGRFSGRQFSNSRSEMNVSTLELGDSALYLCASSGGLVRGEETQYFGPGTRLLVL.

This clonotype turned up a few times. This chain uses TRBV5-1 with TRBJ2-4; D is undetermined. Trimming pared 4 bases from V and 2 bases from J, leaving 13 bases between. The CDR3 sequence is 15 residues long. Germline CDR1 and CDR2: SGHRS and YFSETQ. CDR3: CASSPAPGTKNIQYF. DNA for the CDR3: TGCGCCAGCAGCCCCGCTCCGGGTACCAAAAACATTCAGTACTTC.

This chain connects TRBV5-3 to TRBJ2-3; a weak D match, TRBD1 (7 bases). TRBV5-3 is filed as an ORF, its function uncertain. This CDR3 is built from 15 residues. Trimming cost V 8 bases and J 8 bases, with 24 bases left between them. The CDR3 DNA follows: TGTGCCAGGAGCCTTGGGCGACAGGGAGGAGGTACGCAGTATTTT. Its translation: CARSLGRQGGGTQYF.

The chain recombines TRBV6-1 with TRBJ1-1; D is possibly TRBD1 (6 bases). Germline V CDR1 and CDR2: MNHNS, SASEGT. CDR3 length equals 13 residues. The ends were cut back, 9 bases at V and 2 bases at J, with 13 bases in the middle. The CDR3 DNA reads TGTGCCAGTCGGGGACACTATAACACTGAAGCTTTCTTT. It codes for CASRGHYNTEAFF.

In its sample, this clonotype was seen once. The genes are TRBV7-2 and TRBJ1-2, with D maybe TRBD1 (6 bases). This CDR3 region has 13 residues. Germline V CDR1 and CDR2: SGHTA, FQGNSA. V lost 5 bases, J lost 5 bases, and 12 bases lay in between. This chain's CDR3 is CASSSPGTYGYTF. For the CDR3, the DNA is TGTGCCAGCAGCAGCCCCGGGACATATGGCTACACCTTC.